What follows are 12 T cell receptor beta chains derived from one specimen sequenced in a study of molecular identifiers for immune sequencing clone quantification (dated by TCRdb to 2017 to 2018). The method was PCR. The sample was run on a NextSeq 500. In-frame beta chains were kept once TCRdb had trimmed the public reads at Q25 with fastp and called clones with MiXCR. Duplicate CDR3 protein sequences are folded into a single record with the most common DNA and genes. This sample is represented by a few hundred thousand distinct CDR3 sequences; roughly 26% of them were singletons. The ten top clones hold about 0.75% of the sample. The specimen was naive CD8+ T cells from blood, with Jurkat cell RNA spiked in. The cell subset or site label on this specimen signifies: FACS-sorted CD8+CD4-CCR7+CD45RA+ naive T cells. The origin of the receptors is a human donor in good health. Some libraries in this study had Jurkat cell RNA spiked in.

The genes are TRBV10-3 and TRBJ2-3; 10 bases match TRBD1. The V segment lost 3 bases and the J segment 3 bases; nucleotides outside the gene matches: 6. Germline values: CDR1 ENHRY, CDR2 SYGVKD. The CDR3 totals 16 residues. The CDR3 bases are TGTGCCATCAGTGAAGAGACAGGGGGCTGGACAGATACGCAGTATTTT. This encodes CAISEETGGWTDTQYF.

This clonotype was observed a few times. This chain joins TRBV19 and TRBJ1-1, with a possible D match to TRBD1 (6 bases). This CDR3 spans 15 amino acids. The germline V gene has CDR1 LNHDA and CDR2 SQIVND (reference sequence). Trimming removed 5 bases from V and 4 bases from J, with 17 bases in between. The CDR3 spells CASSSYRVSVTEAFF. As DNA, the CDR3 is TGTGCCAGTAGTTCTTACAGGGTTTCGGTCACTGAAGCTTTCTTT.

V is TRBV4-3 and J is TRBJ2-7; no clear D gene. This CDR3 is 15 amino acids long. Germline loops: CDR1 LGHNA, CDR2 YSLEER. Trimming removed 0 bases from V and 6 bases from J, with 15 bases in between. The DNA for the CDR3 is TGCGCCAGCAGCCAAGAATCCGAGTCGTACTGCGAGCAGTACTTC. Protein product: CASSQESESYCEQYF.

This chain joins TRBV20-1 and TRBJ2-5; tentative D call: TRBD2 (5 bases). The CDR3 is made up of 12 amino acids. The V gene lost 6 bases and the J gene lost 5 bases, with 13 bases spanning the gap. The germline gives CDR1 DFQATT, CDR2 SNEGSKA (reference sequence). The CDR3 is CSAPRRRETQYF. The CDR3 nucleotides read TGCAGTGCCCCCAGGCGGAGGGAGACCCAGTACTTC.

This clonotype came up a few times. The chain has TRBV10-2 and TRBJ1-2; D is possibly TRBD1 (5 bases). The ends were cut back, 11 bases at V and 6 bases at J, with 13 bases in the middle. This CDR3 is 11 amino acids long. CDR1 and CDR2 (germline): WSHSY, SAAADI. As DNA, the CDR3 is TGCGCCGCTCAATGGGGCCATGGCTACACCTTC. It codes for CAAQWGHGYTF.

This chain uses TRBV2 with TRBJ2-3; the D is unclear. From germline, CDR1 is SNHLY and CDR2 FYNNEI. V lost 1 base, J lost 3 bases, and 11 bases lay in between. The CDR3 extends over 15 amino acids. CDR3 bases: TGTGCCAGCAGTGAAGTTGTCTTGGGGACAGATACGCAGTATTTT. Its translation is CASSEVVLGTDTQYF.

The rearrangement links TRBV11-2 to TRBJ1-2, with D unclear. V gave up 5 bases and J gave up 3 bases, with 22 bases separating them. The CDR3 covers 17 residues. CDR1 SGHAT and CDR2 FQNNGV come from the germline V gene. The CDR3 spells CASSLTPASLADYGYTF. The CDR3 DNA is TGTGCCAGCAGCCTCACACCCGCCAGTCTTGCAGACTATGGCTACACCTTC.

Concerning this clonotype itself: This may stem from a read error, because a much larger clone lies one nucleotide away. This chain connects TRBV7-6 to TRBJ2-3; weak D call: TRBD1 (6 bases). CDR1 and CDR2 (germline): SGHVS, FNYEAQ. V was clipped by 2 bases and J by 6 bases, with 24 bases between them. This CDR3 region has 18 residues. CDR3 DNA: TGTGCCAGCAGCTTAACGCTTGGACCCACCGGCACAGGGGATACGCAGTATTTT. Encoded protein: CASSLTLGPTGTGDTQYF.

As regards this clonotype: Possible read error: a much larger clone is one base away. The CDR3 protein is CASSENRNQPQHF. The CDR3 DNA follows: TGTGCCAGCAGTGAGAATCGCAATCAGCCCCAGCATTTT. The chain couples TRBV2 to TRBJ1-5; unclear D gene. The CDR3 has 13 amino acids. Between the trimmed V and J ends, which lost 3 bases and 2 bases, there was a span of 5 bases. Germline V gene lookup returns CDR1 SNHLY and CDR2 FYNNEI.

The table lists this clonotype with a few counts. The chain has TRBV27 and TRBJ1-6, with TRBD1 matching 7 bases. Germline V gene sequence: CDR1 MNHEY, CDR2 SMNVEV (reference sequence). Unmatched junction bases numbered 2, after V lost 2 bases and J lost 4 bases. This CDR3 comprises 15 residues. The CDR3 region is CASSLGTAYNSPLHF. DNA of the CDR3: TGTGCCAGCAGTTTAGGGACAGCGTATAATTCACCCCTCCACTTT.

This clonotype was observed many times. The V call is TRBV30, the J call TRBJ1-5; D may be TRBD1 (6 bases). Germline V gene data show CDR1 as GTSNPN and CDR2 as SVGIG (reference sequence). V lost 0 bases and J lost 5, with 14 bases in between. This CDR3 contains 15 residues. The CDR3 sequence is CAWSVQGSPYQPQHF. DNA of the CDR3: TGTGCCTGGAGTGTACAGGGCAGCCCTTATCAGCCCCAGCATTTT.

This clonotype occurred many times. The V and J genes are TRBV5-1 and TRBJ2-7; perhaps TRBD1 as D (6 bases). V was pared by 1 base and J by 2 bases, with 10 bases between. Germline CDR1 and CDR2: SGHRS and YFSETQ. This CDR3 is built from 14 residues. Here the CDR3 reads CASSLTDSPYEQYF. The DNA for the CDR3 is TGCGCCAGCAGCTTGACGGACAGTCCCTACGAGCAGTACTTC.